The source of this TCR beta chain is a study of T cell responses to AZD1222 COVID-19 vaccine. Regarding the study as a whole: Possibly, clonal diversity was underestimated; donors were largely white British and included more females. Targets within unmutated variant regions were reportedly found for nearly half of spike-specific TCRs. Two AZD1222 administrations were followed by greater Spike-specific TCR breadth and depth.

The ends lost 10 bases at V and 1 base at J; junction bases unmatched: 4. Germline V lookup: CDR1 MNHEY, CDR2 SVGAGI. The CDR3 has 13 amino acids. About this clone: No antigen is known for it.

TCRdb keeps only in-frame clones here, not all; method: immunoSEQ multiplex PCR. The data hold 120,000 to 150,000 clones, with 92% observed a single time. This sequence joins TRBV6-5 and TRBJ1-1; the match to TRBD1 covers 9 bases. The material sequenced was peripheral blood, taken 28 days after the second AZD1222 dose. This sequence originates from an adult who received the AZD1222 COVID-19 vaccine. CDR3 coding DNA: TGTGCCACCGGGACAGGGAGGAACACTGAAGCTTTCTTT. It translates to CATGTGRNTEAFF.